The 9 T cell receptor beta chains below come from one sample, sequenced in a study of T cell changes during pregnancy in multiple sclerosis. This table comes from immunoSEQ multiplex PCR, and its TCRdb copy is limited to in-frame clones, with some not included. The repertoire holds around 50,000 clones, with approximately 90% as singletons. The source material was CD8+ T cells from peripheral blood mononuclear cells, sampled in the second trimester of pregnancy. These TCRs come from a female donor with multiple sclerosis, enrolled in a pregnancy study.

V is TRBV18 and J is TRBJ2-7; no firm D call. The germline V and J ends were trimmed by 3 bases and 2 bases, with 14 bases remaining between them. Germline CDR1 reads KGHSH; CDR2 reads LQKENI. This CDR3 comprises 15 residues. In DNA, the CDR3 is TGTGCCAGCTCACCTATACCACGGTATACCTACGAGCAGTACTTC. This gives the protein CASSPIPRYTYEQYF.

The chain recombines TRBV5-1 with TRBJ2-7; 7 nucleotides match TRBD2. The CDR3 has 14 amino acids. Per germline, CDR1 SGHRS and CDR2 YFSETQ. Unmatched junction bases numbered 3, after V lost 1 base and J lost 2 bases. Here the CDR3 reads CASSLRLATYEQYF. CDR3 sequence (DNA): TGCGCCAGCAGCTTGCGACTAGCAACCTACGAGCAGTACTTC.

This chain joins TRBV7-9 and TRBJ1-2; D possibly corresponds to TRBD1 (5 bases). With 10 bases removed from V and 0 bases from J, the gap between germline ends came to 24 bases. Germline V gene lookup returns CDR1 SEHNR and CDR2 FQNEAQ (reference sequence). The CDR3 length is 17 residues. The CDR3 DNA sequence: TGTGCCACCGAAATGAGGAGGGCAGGAGGGGCTAACTATGGCTACACCTTC. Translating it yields CATEMRRAGGANYGYTF.

The CDR3 DNA sequence: TGTGCCAGTAGTTACGGGGGGTCGCACAATGAGCAGTTCTTC. Protein product: CASSYGGSHNEQFF. The rearrangement joins TRBV19 to TRBJ2-1, with 7 bases fitting TRBD2. J lost 5 bases, V lost 5 bases, and 6 bases had no gene match. The CDR3 is made up of 14 amino acids. Per germline, CDR1 LNHDA and CDR2 SQIVND (reference sequence).

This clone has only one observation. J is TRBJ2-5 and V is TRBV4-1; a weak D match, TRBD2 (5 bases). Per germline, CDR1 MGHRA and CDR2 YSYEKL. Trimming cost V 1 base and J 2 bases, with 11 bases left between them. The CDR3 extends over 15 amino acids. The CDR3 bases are TGCGCCAGCAGCCAAGTAAGAGCGGCACAAGAGACCCAGTACTTC. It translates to CASSQVRAAQETQYF.

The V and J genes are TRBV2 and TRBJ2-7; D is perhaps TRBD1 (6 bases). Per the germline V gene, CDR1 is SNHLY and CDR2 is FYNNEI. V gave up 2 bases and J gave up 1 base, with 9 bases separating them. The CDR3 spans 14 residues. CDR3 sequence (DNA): TGTGCCAGCAGTGAATCGACAGGATCCTACGAGCAGTACTTC. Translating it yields CASSESTGSYEQYF.

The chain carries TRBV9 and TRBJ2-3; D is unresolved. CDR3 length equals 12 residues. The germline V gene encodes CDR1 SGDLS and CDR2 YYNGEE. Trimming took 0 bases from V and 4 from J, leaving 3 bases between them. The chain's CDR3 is CASSVAADTQYF. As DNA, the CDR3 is TGTGCCAGCAGCGTAGCCGCAGATACGCAGTATTTT.

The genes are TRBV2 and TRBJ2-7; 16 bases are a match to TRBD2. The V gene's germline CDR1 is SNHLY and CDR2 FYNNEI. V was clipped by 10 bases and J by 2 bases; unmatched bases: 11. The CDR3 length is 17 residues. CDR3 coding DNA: TGTGCCATAGTTCCGGGACTAGCGGGGGGGAAAACCTACGAGCAGTACTTC. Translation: CAIVPGLAGGKTYEQYF.

CDR3 protein: CASSESLEKLFF. CDR3 sequence (DNA): TGTGCCAGCAGTGAATCTCTCGAAAAACTGTTTTTT. This rearrangement joins TRBV25-1 to TRBJ1-4; D unresolved. Trimming removed 1 base at V and 8 bases at J, with 5 bases between. The CDR3 extends over 12 amino acids. CDR1 MGHDK and CDR2 SYGVNS come from the germline V gene. Complete variable domain (other parts from reference TRBV25-1 and TRBJ1-4): EADIYQTPRYLVIGTGKKITLECSQTMGHDKMYWYQQDPGMELHLIHYSYGVNSTEKGDLSSESTVSRIRTEHFPLTLESARPSHTSQYLCASSESLEKLFFGSGTQLSVL.